Below, 10 T cell receptor beta chains from the same sample are listed, as sequenced in a study of PD-1 blockade in classical Hodgkin lymphoma. With no exception, relapse followed autologous stem cell transplantation in all patients, and brentuximab vedotin exposure varied. Magnetic negative selection purified CD4+ T cells from thawed PBMCs. Profiled with immunoSEQ multiplex PCR; TCRdb holds only in-frame clones, not every one. The repertoire holds 15,000 to 20,000 clones, with approximately 80% as singletons. The source material was CD4+ T cells from blood, sampled at baseline. All receptors derive from a human donor with classical Hodgkin lymphoma.

V usage is TRBV7-2 and J usage is TRBJ1-2, with 7 bases lining up with TRBD1. This CDR3 has 14 residues. After removal of 4 bases from V and 5 bases from J, the junction contained 7 bases not matched to a gene. Germline V CDR1 and CDR2: SGHTA, FQGNSA. The DNA of the CDR3 is TGTGCCAGCAGCTACGGGGACAGCCGATATGGCTACACCTTC. Translation: CASSYGDSRYGYTF.

This chain joins TRBV5-4 and TRBJ1-2; D unresolved. Trimming pared 4 bases from V and 4 bases from J, leaving 17 bases between. The CDR3 consists of 15 residues. CDR1 SGHNT and CDR2 YYREEE come from the germline V gene (reference sequence). The DNA for the CDR3 is TGTGCCAGCAGCGACGGGCCTATGATCCGCTATGGCTACACCTTC. It is translated as CASSDGPMIRYGYTF.

Notes on this clone: The junction and the germline gene differ at one end; a read error may be behind it. The chain carries TRBV19 and TRBJ1-3, with no clear D. This CDR3 has 14 amino acids. Germline loops: CDR1 LNHDA, CDR2 SQIVND (reference sequence). CDR3 bases: TGTGCCAGTAGTACATCGCCAGATGGAAGCACCATATATTTT. This translates into CASSTSPDGSTIYF.

The J gene is TRBJ2-3, the V gene TRBV15, with TRBD2 matching 8 bases. Germline CDR1 LNHNV, CDR2 YYDKDF (reference sequence). V trimming: 1 base; J trimming: 4 bases; junction bases outside the gene matches: 7. This CDR3 is 16 amino acids long. DNA for the CDR3: TGTGCCACCAGCAGAGGCAGCGGGAGTAGGTCAGATACGCAGTATTTT. Translation gives CATSRGSGSRSDTQYF.

The table lists this clone with a count of one. The chain joins TRBV5-5 to TRBJ2-7; 9 nucleotides match TRBD2. J lost 2 bases, V lost 2 bases, and 2 bases had no gene match. Germline values: CDR1 SGHKS, CDR2 YYEKEE (reference sequence). The CDR3 is 14 amino acids. The CDR3 coding sequence is TGTGCCAGCAGCTTCGCGGGGGGGCCCTACGAGCAGTACTTC. Encoded protein: CASSFAGGPYEQYF.

J is TRBJ2-4 and V is TRBV19; 9 bases agree with TRBD2. Trimming took 3 bases from V and 4 from J; bases not matched to a gene: 4. Germline V lookup: CDR1 LNHDA, CDR2 SQIVND (reference sequence). The CDR3 runs 15 residues. CDR3 loop: CASSMLAGNKNIQYF. DNA of the CDR3: TGTGCCAGTAGTATGCTAGCGGGAAATAAAAACATTCAGTACTTC.

The chain couples TRBV5-1 to TRBJ2-5; 10 nucleotides match TRBD2. The germline V gene has CDR1 SGHRS and CDR2 YFSETQ. This CDR3 spans 16 amino acids. Trimming cost V 4 bases and J 5 bases; bases outside gene matches: 11. CDR3 loop: CASSPPGLADGETQYF. CDR3 nucleotide sequence: TGCGCCAGCAGCCCCCCCGGACTAGCGGATGGGGAGACCCAGTACTTC.

CDR3 DNA: TGTGCCAGCAGTCAAGGAGGGTGGAGGGGGGAGCTGTTTTTT. It codes for CASSQGGWRGELFF. This chain uses TRBV7-7 with TRBJ2-2, with TRBD2 as a possible D gene (6 bases). Looked up from germline, CDR1 is SSHAT and CDR2 is FNYEAQ (reference sequence). The CDR3 has 14 amino acids. Deletions cut 6 bases from V and 8 bases from J, with 16 bases between.

V and J are TRBV7-2 and TRBJ2-1; D is ambiguous. Germline loops: CDR1 SGHTA, CDR2 FQGNSA. This CDR3 spans 13 amino acids. V was shortened by 5 bases and J by 6 bases, with 11 bases between the two germline ends. CDR3 sequence (DNA): TGTGCCAGCAGCCTAGGCGCTGGCAATGAGCAGTTCTTC. Its protein product is CASSLGAGNEQFF.

V gene TRBV27 combines with J gene TRBJ2-7; 7 bases align to TRBD1. The length of the CDR3 is 14 residues. Germline trimming cut 7 bases from V and 3 bases from J; bases unmatched to any gene: 9. Germline assignment: CDR1 MNHEY and CDR2 SMNVEV (reference sequence). The CDR3 loop reads CASNQQGTHYEQYF. DNA for the CDR3: TGTGCCAGCAACCAACAGGGGACCCACTACGAGCAGTACTTC.